These 21 T cell receptor beta chains were all obtained from the same sample, sequenced in a study of blood T cell repertoires in COVID-19. The assay was immunoSEQ multiplex PCR, and TCRdb's table has in-frame clones only and misses some. Here the sample spans roughly 150,000 clones, 75% to 90% being singletons. The specimen was peripheral blood. The receptors shown here come from a woman over 75 with acute or convalescent COVID-19.

V and J are TRBV6-5 and TRBJ1-2; 9 bases fit TRBD1. This CDR3 is built from 15 residues. Per the germline V gene, CDR1 is MNHEY and CDR2 is SVGAGI. Trimming removed 5 bases from V and 4 bases from J; junction bases left unmatched: 8. The chain's CDR3 is CASSTGQGRAYGYTF. CDR3 nucleotides: TGTGCCAGCAGTACCGGACAGGGGAGGGCCTATGGCTACACCTTC.

The rearrangement joins TRBV18 to TRBJ1-5, with D hard to call. CDR1 and CDR2 from the germline V gene are KGHSH and LQKENI. Trimming took 6 bases from V and 3 from J, leaving 12 bases between them. The CDR3 loop spans 14 amino acids. The CDR3 reads CASSPVVVNQPQHF. Written as DNA, the CDR3 is TGTGCCAGCTCCCCGGTGGTGGTCAATCAGCCCCAGCATTTT.

The chain combines TRBV30 with TRBJ2-7; D is unclear. The CDR3 has 11 residues. Germline V CDR1 and CDR2: GTSNPN, SVGIG (reference sequence). Trimming shortened V by 3 bases and J by 2 bases, and 5 bases separated the two germline ends. CDR3: CAWSFPYEQYF. For the CDR3, the DNA is TGTGCCTGGAGCTTCCCCTACGAGCAGTACTTC.

This clone was observed a handful of times. The CDR3 here is CASSSGQGTHQPQHF. DNA for the CDR3: TGTGCCAGCAGCTCCGGTCAGGGGACCCATCAGCCCCAGCATTTT. The chain carries TRBV11-2 and TRBJ1-5; perhaps TRBD1 as D (6 bases). This CDR3 is 15 amino acids long. Germline V gene sequence: CDR1 SGHAT, CDR2 FQNNGV. The ends were cut back, 4 bases at V and 5 bases at J, with 15 bases in the middle.

The genes are TRBV5-6 and TRBJ1-2; 7 nucleotides agree with TRBD1. This CDR3 has 13 amino acids. The germline gives CDR1 SGHDT, CDR2 YYEEEE. V gave up 2 bases and J gave up 8 bases; unmatched junction bases: 6. The CDR3 spells CASSFQGVIGYTF. CDR3 bases: TGTGCCAGCAGCTTTCAGGGGGTGATCGGCTACACCTTC.

The chain employs TRBV18 and TRBJ2-6; 7 nucleotides match TRBD1. In germline, CDR1 is KGHSH, CDR2 LQKENI. Losses at the gene ends were 3 bases for V and 0 bases for J; bases not matched to a gene: 11. The CDR3 spans 19 residues. The CDR3 spells CASSPDRATYLSGANVLTF. CDR3 DNA sequence: TGTGCCAGCTCACCTGACAGGGCCACTTACCTCTCTGGGGCCAACGTCCTGACTTTC.

The rearrangement links TRBV4-2 to TRBJ2-7; 8 nucleotides agree with TRBD2. The CDR3 loop spans 15 amino acids. After removal of 1 base from V and 3 bases from J, the junction contained 5 bases not matched to a gene. The V gene's germline CDR1 is LGHNA and CDR2 YNFKEQ. In nucleotides, the CDR3 is TGTGCCAGCAGCCAAGCCGACAGCGGGGGCTACGAGCAGTACTTC. It is translated as CASSQADSGGYEQYF.

This chain links TRBV28 with TRBJ1-3; D not certain. Germline CDR1 MDHEN, CDR2 SYDVKM. Trimming removed 1 base from V and 4 bases from J, with 5 bases in between. This CDR3 comprises 13 residues. Here the CDR3 reads CASSLYAGNTIYF. In DNA form, the CDR3 reads TGTGCCAGCAGTTTATATGCGGGAAACACCATATATTTT.

The V and J genes are TRBV18 and TRBJ1-2; D unclear. Trimming took 4 bases from V and 7 from J, leaving 10 bases between them. CDR3 size: 12 residues. From germline, CDR1 is KGHSH and CDR2 LQKENI. The DNA of the CDR3 is TGTGCCAGCTCACTCCGGGAGTCTGGCTACACCTTC. This codes for CASSLRESGYTF.

The rearrangement links TRBV5-1 to TRBJ2-1; 9 bases line up with TRBD2. The CDR3 totals 15 residues. The ends lost 3 bases at V and 5 bases at J; junction bases unmatched: 6. Germline values: CDR1 SGHRS, CDR2 YFSETQ. In DNA, the CDR3 is TGCGCCAGCAGCTCTGAGCGGGGGGCCGACAATGAGCAGTTCTTC. Translated, it gives CASSSERGADNEQFF.

This chain links TRBV30 with TRBJ1-1; 8 bases are shared with TRBD1. CDR1 is GTSNPN, CDR2 SVGIG, per germline (reference sequence). Trimming at V came to 5 bases and at J to 5 bases, leaving 7 bases not matched to a gene. The CDR3 is made up of 13 amino acids. The CDR3: CAWDRQGWTEAFF. The CDR3, as DNA: TGTGCCTGGGACCGACAGGGGTGGACTGAAGCTTTCTTT.

V is TRBV27 and J is TRBJ2-2, with 11 bases fitting TRBD2. This CDR3 region has 17 residues. With 6 bases clipped from V and 4 bases from J, the junction kept 10 bases outside the gene matches. Germline loops: CDR1 MNHEY, CDR2 SMNVEV (reference sequence). The CDR3 sequence: CASSILAGALGTGELFF. CDR3 sequence (DNA): TGTGCCAGCAGCATACTAGCGGGAGCCCTCGGCACCGGGGAGCTGTTTTTT.

V and J are TRBV28 and TRBJ2-1; D may be TRBD2 (5 bases). V was shortened by 3 bases and J by 7 bases, with 13 bases between the two germline ends. Germline V gives CDR1 MDHEN, CDR2 SYDVKM. The CDR3 length is 14 residues. CDR3 sequence reads: CASSFVRTGNEQFF. In nucleotides, the CDR3 is TGTGCCAGCAGTTTTGTACGGACTGGGAATGAGCAGTTCTTC. The variable domain in full, completed from reference TRBV28 and TRBJ2-1, reads DVKVTQSSRYLVKRTGEKVFLECVQDMDHENMFWYRQDPGLGLRLIYFSYDVKMKEKGDIPEGYSVSREKKERFSLILESASTNQTSMYLCASSFVRTGNEQFFGPGTRLTVL.

The V gene is TRBV5-6, the J gene TRBJ1-4; D gene unclear. The CDR3 contains 13 residues. With 1 base removed from V and 4 bases from J, the gap between germline ends came to 5 bases. The germline V gene has CDR1 SGHDT and CDR2 YYEEEE. In DNA form, the CDR3 reads TGTGCCAGCAGCTTGTACGGTAATGAAAAACTGTTTTTT. Translating gives CASSLYGNEKLFF.

The chain couples TRBV2 to TRBJ2-7, with TRBD1 as a possible D gene (5 bases). This CDR3 comprises 15 residues. The V gene lost 7 bases and the J gene lost 3 bases, with 19 bases spanning the gap. Germline CDR1 reads SNHLY; CDR2 reads FYNNEI. The CDR3 sequence: CASKRGRAPNYEQYF. As DNA, the CDR3 is TGTGCCAGCAAAAGGGGAAGGGCCCCGAACTACGAGCAGTACTTC.

This chain links TRBV5-4 with TRBJ2-5; a possible D gene is TRBD1 (6 bases). The CDR3 loop spans 14 amino acids. Germline V gene data show CDR1 as SGHNT and CDR2 as YYREEE (reference sequence). V lost 3 bases and J 4 bases, leaving 13 bases between the germline ends. This chain's CDR3 is CASSYPTGGETQYF. In DNA, the CDR3 is TGTGCCAGCAGCTACCCGACAGGAGGAGAGACCCAGTACTTC.

The V gene is TRBV5-8, the J gene TRBJ2-2; D is unclear. Deletions cut 1 base from V and 3 bases from J, with 4 bases between. The CDR3 length is 13 residues. Per the germline V gene, CDR1 is SGHTS and CDR2 is YDEGEE. CDR3 sequence reads: CASSLTHTGELFF. CDR3 DNA: TGTGCCAGCAGCTTGACACACACCGGGGAGCTGTTTTTT.

This rearrangement joins TRBV5-1 to TRBJ2-2; TRBD1 agrees at 7 bases. Trimming removed 4 bases from V and 5 bases from J; junction bases left unmatched: 11. Germline loops: CDR1 SGHRS, CDR2 YFSETQ. The CDR3 runs 16 residues. The CDR3 sequence: CASSLRTGGNTGELFF. CDR3 nucleotide sequence: TGCGCCAGCAGCCTTAGGACAGGCGGAAATACCGGGGAGCTGTTTTTT.

The chain has TRBV28 and TRBJ1-5; 7 bases fit TRBD1. V was clipped by 4 bases and J by 1 base; unmatched bases: 1. Germline V gives CDR1 MDHEN, CDR2 SYDVKM. The CDR3 is 14 residues long. CDR3 amino acids: CASSSGGSNQPQHF. The CDR3 nucleotides read TGTGCCAGCAGTTCAGGGGGAAGCAATCAGCCCCAGCATTTT.

The sample holds one count of this clone. CDR3 coding DNA: TGTGCCAGCAGCTTGGTGGGACTAGCGGGGGGCTCCACAGATACGCAGTATTTT. Its translation is CASSLVGLAGGSTDTQYF. The rearrangement uses TRBV5-6 and TRBJ2-3; 15 nucleotides agree with TRBD2. The V segment lost 0 bases and the J segment 2 bases; nucleotides outside the gene matches: 4. This CDR3 has 18 residues. CDR1 is SGHDT and CDR2 is YYEEEE in the germline V gene.

The chain is built from TRBV18 and TRBJ2-7; 7 positions match TRBD2. The CDR3 is made up of 16 amino acids. Germline V gene sequence: CDR1 KGHSH, CDR2 LQKENI. The trim removed 3 bases at V and 3 bases at J, leaving 11 bases unmatched. The CDR3 DNA reads as TGTGCCAGCTCACCTGGAGCGGGGAACGGAGACTACGAGCAGTACTTC. It yields the protein CASSPGAGNGDYEQYF. The full variable domain, with the rest looked up from reference TRBV18 and TRBJ2-7, is NAGVMQNPRHLVRRRGQEARLRCSPMKGHSHVYWYRQLPEEGLKFMVYLQKENIIDESGMPKERFSAEFPKEGPSILRIQQVVRGDSAAYFCASSPGAGNGDYEQYFGPGTRLTVT.